This T cell receptor (beta chain) was captured in a study of blood T cell repertoires in COVID-19 (TCRdb year 2020). Notes on the research overall: The collaborator samples originated in the United States, Italy and Spain and spanned the acute and convalescent phases of COVID-19. The prospective study material was composed of cDNA or gDNA derived from T cells, B-cell-depleted T cells, or PBMCs. Subjects who had been exposed to COVID-19, were actively infected with it, or had recovered from it provided the deeply sampled blood TCRbeta repertoires that made up the dataset. The repertoires were made available in a free public database intended to serve as a resource for research on the immune response to SARS-CoV-2. The samples were drawn from the first 160 participants of the ongoing ImmuneRACE study and from 950 to 1,500 subjects provided by 6 global collaborators. The sample metadata nearly always contained a de-identified subject ID, COVID-19 status, age in years and sex. Where available, HLA class I and class II types were obtained from metadata supplied by the sample provider rather than from assay-based typing.

The immunoSEQ Assay, a bias-controlled multiplex PCR, was used to amplify TCRbeta CDR3 regions from genomic DNA. Concerning the study's data processing: The number of nucleated cells in each sample was estimated from the amplification of reference gene primers within the assay. To quantify the absolute abundance of each unique TCRbeta CDR3 rearrangement, sequence reads were collapsed and filtered. For each sample, productive Simpson clonality was calculated as the square root of Simpson's diversity index over productive rearrangements. In its TCRdb copy, this immuneACCESS table keeps in-frame sequences only and misses some clones. Where compared with another copy, unresolved V genes explain less than half of these, and the others have no known cause. The V and J calls and clone size come from that table; D and trimming were worked out from the DNA. The sample table contains approximately 80,000 clones; only one count was recorded for 65% to 90% of them. About 45% of the sample rests with the top ten.

The collaborating institutions used their own protocols to collect whole blood in K2EDTA tubes. Collaborator samples were shipped for TCRbeta analysis as frozen whole blood, isolated PBMCs, or DNA extracted from either sample type. Turning to this clone: Its antigen specificity is not known. Base quality data are lacking; no much larger clone is found one base away.

Broad study findings and their caveats: How much clinical and demographic metadata was included differed by source and by participant, and the metadata was provided uncurated.

Taken from the germline V gene, the CDR1 and CDR2 loops are SQVTM and ANQGSEA. The CDR3 starts with the cysteine, ends with the phenylalanine, and has 13 residues. Of the read, only the CDR3 DNA is kept; its 39 bases are in frame from base 1. A distance of 14 bases separates the germline ends of V and J, which lose 8 bases and 3 bases respectively. In this chain, TRBV29-1 is recombined with TRBJ1-3, with the D gene not confidently named. The TCR originated in an elderly man with acute or convalescent COVID-19. Sequencing was done on a sample of peripheral blood. The CDR3 reads CSSQTAVGNTIYF. The DNA reads as follows: TGCAGCTCACAAACCGCAGTTGGAAACACCATATATTTT. Joined to the reference TRBV29-1 and TRBJ1-3 proteins, this CDR3 gives the full variable domain: SAVISQKPSRDICQRGTSLTIQCQVDSQVTMMFWYRQQPGQSLTLIATANQGSEATYESGFVIDKFPISRPNLTFSTLTVSNMSPEDSSIYLCSSQTAVGNTIYFGEGSWLTVV.